The T cell receptor (beta chain) under discussion was sequenced for a study of T-cell memory formation after mild COVID-19. Overall study findings and caveats: There was a balanced CD4/CD8 profile in clones contracting day 15 to 85, and later expanders leaned CD4+.

This clonotype was observed a few times. Its cognate antigen is unknown. With 7 bases removed from V and 6 bases from J, the gap between germline ends came to 15 bases. CDR3 length equals 14 residues. TCRdb passed the 5' RACE reads through MiXCR, listing each CDR3 protein once. The table has approximately 570,000 distinct CDR3 sequences, around 17% seen once; the top ten hold approximately 12%. The specimen was PBMCs or a T cell subset sorted from them (not recorded which). The clonotype originates from an adult woman who had mild COVID-19 (a few samples of this study predate the infection). Cell type and time point are not known. The chain joins TRBV12-3 or TRBV12-4 to TRBJ2-2; tentatively, D is TRBD2 (6 bases). CDR3 in DNA: TGTGCCAGCACCTTGGGGCGGGGTTCCGGGGAGCTGTTTTTT. Translated, it gives CASTLGRGSGELFF.